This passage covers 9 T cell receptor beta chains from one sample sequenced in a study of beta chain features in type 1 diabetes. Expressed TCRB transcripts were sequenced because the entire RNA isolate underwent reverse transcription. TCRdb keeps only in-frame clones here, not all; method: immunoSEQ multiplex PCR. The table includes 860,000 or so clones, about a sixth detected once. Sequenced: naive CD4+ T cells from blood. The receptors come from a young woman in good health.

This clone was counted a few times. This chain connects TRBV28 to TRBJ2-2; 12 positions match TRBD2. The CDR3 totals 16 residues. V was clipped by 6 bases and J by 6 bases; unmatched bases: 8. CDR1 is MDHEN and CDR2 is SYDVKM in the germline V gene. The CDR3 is CASRRLAGDWSGELFF. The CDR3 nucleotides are TGTGCCAGCAGGAGACTAGCGGGAGACTGGTCCGGGGAGCTGTTTTTT.

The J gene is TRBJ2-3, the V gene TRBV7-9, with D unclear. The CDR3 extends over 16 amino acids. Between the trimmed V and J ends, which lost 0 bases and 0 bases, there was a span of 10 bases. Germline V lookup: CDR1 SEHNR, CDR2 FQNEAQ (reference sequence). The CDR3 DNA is TGTGCCAGCAGCTTAGCGGGCACGGCTAGCACAGATACGCAGTATTTT. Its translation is CASSLAGTASTDTQYF. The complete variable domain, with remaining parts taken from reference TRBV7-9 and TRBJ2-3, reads DTGVSQNPRHKITKRGQNVTFRCDPISEHNRLYWYRQTLGQGPEFLTYFQNEAQLEKSRLLSDRFSAERPKGSFSTLEIQRTEQGDSAMYLCASSLAGTASTDTQYFGPGTRLTVL.

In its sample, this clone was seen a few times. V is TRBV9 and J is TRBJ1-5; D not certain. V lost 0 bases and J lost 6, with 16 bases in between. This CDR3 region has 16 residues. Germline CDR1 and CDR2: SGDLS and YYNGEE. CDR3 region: CASSVAPNPGVQPQHF. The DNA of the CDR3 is TGTGCCAGCAGCGTAGCCCCTAATCCTGGGGTTCAGCCCCAGCATTTT.

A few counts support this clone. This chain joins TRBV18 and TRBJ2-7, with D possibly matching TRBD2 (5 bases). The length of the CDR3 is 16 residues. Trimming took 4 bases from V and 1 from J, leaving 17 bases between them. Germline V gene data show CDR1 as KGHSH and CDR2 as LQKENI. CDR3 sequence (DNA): TGTGCCAGCTCACACCGACGGGGTTTAAATTCCTACGAGCAGTACTTC. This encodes CASSHRRGLNSYEQYF.

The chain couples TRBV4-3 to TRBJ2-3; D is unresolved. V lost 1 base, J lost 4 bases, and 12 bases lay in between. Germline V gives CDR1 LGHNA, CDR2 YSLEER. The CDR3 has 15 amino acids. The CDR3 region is CASSQGFGDSDTQYF. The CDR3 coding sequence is TGCGCCAGCAGCCAAGGATTTGGGGATTCAGATACGCAGTATTTT.

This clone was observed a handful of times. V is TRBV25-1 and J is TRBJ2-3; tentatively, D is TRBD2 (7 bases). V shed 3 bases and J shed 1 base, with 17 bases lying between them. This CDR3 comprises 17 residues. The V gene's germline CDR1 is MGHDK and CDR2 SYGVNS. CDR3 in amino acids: CASSDRKGEGRTDTQYF. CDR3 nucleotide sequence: TGTGCCAGCAGTGATCGTAAGGGGGAGGGGCGCACAGATACGCAGTATTTT.

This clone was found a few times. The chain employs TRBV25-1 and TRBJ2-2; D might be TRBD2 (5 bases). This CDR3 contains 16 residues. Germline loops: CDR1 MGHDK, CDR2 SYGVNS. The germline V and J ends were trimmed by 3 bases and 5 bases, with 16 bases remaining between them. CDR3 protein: CASSDARWERTGELFF. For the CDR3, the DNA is TGTGCCAGCAGTGATGCTAGGTGGGAGAGGACCGGGGAGCTGTTTTTT.

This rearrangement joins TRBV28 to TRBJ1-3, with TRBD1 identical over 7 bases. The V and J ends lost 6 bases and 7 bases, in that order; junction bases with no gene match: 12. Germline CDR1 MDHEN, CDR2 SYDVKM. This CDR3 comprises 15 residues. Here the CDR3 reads CASSPSLGTVNTIYF. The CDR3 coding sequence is TGTGCCAGCAGCCCTTCACTTGGGACAGTCAACACCATATATTTT.

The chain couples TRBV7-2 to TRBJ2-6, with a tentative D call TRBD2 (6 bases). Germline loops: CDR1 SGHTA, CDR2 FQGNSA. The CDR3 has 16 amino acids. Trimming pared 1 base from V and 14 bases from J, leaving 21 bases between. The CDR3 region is CASSLGGSSELSFLTF. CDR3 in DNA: TGTGCCAGCAGCTTAGGCGGCTCTAGCGAGCTTAGCTTCCTGACTTTC.